This T cell receptor (beta chain) was sequenced for a study of blood T cell repertoires in COVID-19. For the study at large: The origin of the acute and convalescent COVID-19 samples was the United States, Italy and Spain. PBMCs, B-cell-depleted T cells, or T cells were the source of the cDNA or gDNA that made up the material.

Recruits, aged roughly 18 to 100 years, lived in roughly 22 US areas. The study counted Cohort 3 donors as recovered given two negative PCRs, clearance, or symptom resolution. This clone came up once. The assay was immunoSEQ multiplex PCR, and TCRdb's table has in-frame clones only and misses some. Found here are 160,000 or so clones, roughly 80% of them singletons; the top ten hold roughly 8%. Trimming stripped 5 bases from V and 1 base from J, with 14 bases between. The CDR3 sequence is 15 residues long. CDR1 SGHRS and CDR2 YFSETQ come from the germline V gene. This TCR was sampled from a woman aged 45-65 years who had recovered from COVID-19. The gene calls are TRBV5-1 and TRBJ2-3; D might be TRBD2 (5 bases). Sequenced sample: PBMCs or T cells enriched from blood (not recorded which). The CDR3 sequence is CASSPGLSGTDTQYF. The CDR3 DNA reads as TGCGCCAGCAGTCCCGGACTGTCTGGCACAGATACGCAGTATTTT.